What follows describes a single T cell receptor beta chain. A few counts support this clone. Its antigen specificity is not known. Base qualities are missing; no much larger clone stands one base away. The entry originates in a study of cytomegalovirus exposure and HLA in healthy donors (dated by TCRdb to about 2017). Regarding the complete study: According to an earlier analysis of 550 to 750 of the donors, roughly 180 million T cells yielded approximately 120 million unique TCR beta sequences and around 280 Gb of sequence data. An early release that covered some 630 HLA-typed donors contained approximately 320 gigabases of sequencing data and about 93 million unique TCR sequences. Among the approximately 400 genotyped donors, approximately 76% belonged to the genetic ancestry cluster associated with self-reported Caucasian donors. The aim of the study was to test whether cataloging public T cell receptors could identify signatures of past pathogen exposure. Using immunosequencing, the study profiled T cell repertoires from around 680 subjects and related those repertoires to cytomegalovirus serostatus. A separate validation cohort of 100 to 150 different subjects was used in addition to the approximately 640-subject first cohort. To predict cytomegalovirus infection status, the study combined high-throughput TCR immunosequencing, statistical association of individual TCRs with disease status, and machine learning. A later analysis re-examined previously published TCR beta repertoires from more than 650 donors and added high-resolution HLA genotyping to investigate patterns of TCR occurrence. In the later analysis, no new phenotypic data were used to find candidate immune exposures; instead, reliance was placed on TCR beta sequences and their occurrence across donors. In an earlier analysis of a few hundred of the donors, high-throughput TCR beta sequencing was used to judge whether each TCR beta V gene segment behaved as functional or pseudogenic. Donor age, sex, ethnicity and CMV serostatus were compiled alongside the repertoire data. A later genetic analysis took genome-wide SNP genotypes for about 60% of the roughly 670 donors and used that subset as a discovery cohort. All discovery cohort repertoires had been generated using a single sequencing platform. Class I and class II HLA loci were covered by the typing at four-digit resolution. Typing coverage varied by locus: about 620-640 donors for A, B, C, DRB1 and DQB1; around 560 for DQA1; nearly 610 for DPA1; roughly 450 for DPB1. Four to six DR-DQ haplotypes were handled as single units for association and clustering because linkage in the cohort was strong. Across some 400 genotyped donors of the cohort, an average of roughly 250,000 unique TCR beta nucleotide sequences per donor were sequenced, and around 20% of those sequences were non-productive. Points the paper makes about the study in general: The sequencing pipeline was judged likely to have produced a cluster of highly shared sequence variants as a technical artifact. At a false discovery rate of 0.05, a later analysis linked some 17,000 TCR beta sequences to specific HLA alleles. A later analysis found that TCR association rates varied across HLA loci, with DRB1 alleles showing the most associated TCRs and HLA-C alleles the fewest. According to the authors, the approach could potentially be generalized to other disease states and immunological phenotypes. The study gave a list of about 170 TCR beta chains associated with cytomegalovirus. Around 16 rarely observed V segments, including chromosome 9 orphons, were excluded from the earlier analysis of approximately 500 of the donors because counts were too low. Most TCR sequences were seen in very few donors, while some public TCRs were found in many individuals. Presence/absence analyses assumed roughly uniform sequencing depth across donors, an assumption that may not hold. Because HLA typing was missing for some donors at each locus, association tests included only the typed subset. According to a later analysis, most CMV-associated TCR beta chains appeared to be HLA-restricted, and the HLA associations seemed to be driven largely by CMV exposure. In an earlier analysis of about 540 of the donors, most TCR beta V segments were observed in productive rearrangements about 87% or about 30% of the time, broadly matching IMGT annotations. In a later analysis, HLA-associated TCR beta chains showed more clonal expansion and lower generation probabilities than non-associated chains that were equally common. Cytomegalovirus status was reported to be diagnosed by the classifier with high specificity and sensitivity in both the original and validation cohorts. CMV serostatus was the only immune exposure information available for the cohort. When HLA alleles, especially DR and DQ, strongly co-occurred, attributing TCR associations to individual alleles was difficult. Some IMGT-functional V segments, including TRBV6-2 and TRBV6-3, could not be distinguished by the 87-base-pair reads and were therefore excluded. In a later genetic analysis, a missense DCLRE1C variant was associated with V-gene and J-gene trimming of TCR beta chains, and the association was replicated in an independent cohort. In vitro tests confirmed that a few of the cytomegalovirus-associated TCR beta chains recognize cytomegalovirus antigens. In a later analysis, several top co-occurrence clusters were reported to appear linked to parvovirus B19, influenza, CMV and Epstein-Barr virus. This cohort had only TCR beta chains sequenced, and the lack of alpha or paired-chain data limited which features could be detected. A further reported finding was that TCR beta sequences accurately predicted the HLA-A and HLA-B alleles for most subjects in the first cohort. Compared with the 666-donor mean, donors in an Asian-associated ancestry cluster had fewer N-insertions in productive TCRs, according to a later genetic analysis. Linkage disequilibrium might explain the correlated functional status among segregating V segments, but an unknown experimental factor could not be ruled out.

Preparation of the library involved the immunoSEQ multiplex PCR assay. For the multiplex PCR, a mixture combining 60 forward primers for TCR Vbeta segments and 13 reverse primers for TCR Jbeta segments was used. The CDR3 region of rearranged TCR beta genes was amplified from genomic DNA with a multiplex PCR assay. The Illumina HiSeq System was used to sequence the amplified TCR beta libraries as 87-base-pair reads. As for the authors' bioinformatics: Across the 500 to 850 repertoires, a later analysis counted roughly 77 million unique TCR beta chains, some 11 million of which were shared by at least two donors. To remove PCR and sequencing errors, raw reads were error-corrected and collapsed into unique sequences using a nearest-neighbor algorithm that merged closely related sequences. To assign V, D and J gene segments, CDR3 sequences were aligned to IMGT reference sequences. For a sequence to be retained, at least a six-nucleotide match to both a V gene segment and a J gene segment was required. Rearrangements were classified as productive when the CDR3 lacked stop codons and remained in frame with V and J, and all other rearrangements were classified as non-productive. Following IMGT convention, CDR3 was defined as the stretch from the second conserved V-encoded cysteine to the conserved J-encoded phenylalanine. Sequences without an unambiguous match to a single V gene segment were excluded from the earlier analysis of about 600 of the donors. An earlier analysis of around 600 of the donors classified V segments as functional when productive rearrangements were above 56.7% and as segregating when the standard deviation between donors was above 5%. A statistical classification framework was built for diagnosing cytomegalovirus status from the catalog of TCR beta chain sequences. A later analysis assigned V and J genes by comparing TCR nucleotide sequences with IMGT/GENE-DB human TR gene sequences. A later analysis assigned CDR3 sequences and most-parsimonious VDJ recombination scenarios with the TCRdist pipeline. A later analysis defined each TCR beta chain by its CDR3 amino acid sequence plus V-gene family, and excluded reads lacking a unique V-gene family. As a way to deal with suspected cross-contamination and a sequencing artifact, a later analysis dropped hundreds of nucleotide sequences that were highly shared and had low generation probability. A later analysis calculated a clonal expansion index for each public chain from normalized within-repertoire ranks of inferred template counts. A later analysis computed generation probabilities with a VDJ recombination model fitted to out-of-frame rearrangements, and checked the results against IGoR. In a later analysis, hypergeometric tests were used to score TCR-TCR, TCR-HLA and TCR-CMV co-occurrence, with a repertoire-size bias correction applied to TCR pairs. A later analysis estimated false discovery rates by permuting HLA or CMV assignments 20 times. In a later analysis, co-occurring TCRs were grouped with DBSCAN, and TCRdist sequence similarity was added when clustering was performed within HLA-allele-positive subsets. Repertoires with fewer than 30,000 or more than 120,000 public chains, plus five repertoires with anomalous nucleotide sharing, were excluded from co-occurrence clustering. This immuneACCESS table, as held by TCRdb, lists in-frame sequences with V and J called but not all clones. Of the missing ones, under half trace to an unresolved V gene in checked studies; the others have no known cause. The V and J calls and clone size are taken from that table; D and trimming were inferred from the DNA. The sample table lists 150,000 to 190,000 clones, roughly 75% of them with a count of one. The ten largest clonotypes hold over 1.3% of the sample.

The CDR3 has 15 amino acids, counting the end cysteine and phenylalanine. Only the CDR3 portion is preserved as DNA: 45 bases, with reading frame beginning at the first base. CDR1 and CDR2, per the germline V gene (reference sequence), are GTSNPN and SVGIG. Trimming takes 2 bases from V and 11 bases from J, and the germline ends sit 22 bases apart. The cohort comprised 670 or so healthy bone marrow donors. At the time of sampling, all cohort members were nominally healthy, though unrecorded immune exposures were likely present. The donor was CMV seronegative and was included in the group of a few hundred seronegative cohort members. A peripheral blood sample was provided by each donor, and peripheral blood mononuclear cells were used for TCR beta sequencing. Genomic DNA was extracted from the blood cell samples with the Qiagen DNeasy Blood Extraction Kit.

The receptor chain draws on TRBV30 and TRBJ1-5, and perhaps TRBD1 as D gene, on 6 matching bases. This receptor was taken from a man younger than 30 in good health and CMV-seronegative. Sequenced sample: PBMCs. The nucleotide sequence is given as TGTGCCTGGAGTAAGTCGGACAGCCGGGCGGGGGCCCAGCATTTT. It is translated as CAWSKSDSRAGAQHF. Beyond the CDR3, the reference TRBV30 and TRBJ1-5 genes provide the residues; the full variable domain reads: SQTIHQWPATLVQPVGSPLSLECTVEGTSNPNLYWYRQAAGRGLQLLFYSVGIGQISSEVPQNLSASRPQDRQFILSSKKLLLSDSGFYLCAWSKSDSRAGAQHFGDGTRLSIL.